The 19 T cell receptor beta chains given below trace back to one sample, sequenced in a study of T cells after yellow fever vaccination. MiXCR was run by TCRdb on the 5' RACE reads, yielding one entry per CDR3 protein. The sample consists of approximately 550,000 distinct CDR3 sequences, approximately 13% of them appearing once. The sequencing used PBMCs, collected on the day of the yellow fever booster vaccination. The receptors here all came from a man younger than 45 who received the YFV17D yellow fever vaccine.

The rearrangement joins TRBV18 to TRBJ2-1; the match to TRBD2 covers 13 bases. CDR1 is KGHSH and CDR2 is LQKENI in the germline V gene. The CDR3 spans 17 residues. J gave up 9 bases and V 4 bases, and 12 bases lay outside the gene matches. CDR3 sequence (DNA): TGTGCCAGCTCACTGAAGGGACTAGCGGGATTGGGCGGTGAGCAGTTCTTC. It yields the protein CASSLKGLAGLGGEQFF.

The chain carries TRBV12-3 or TRBV12-4 and TRBJ2-5; TRBD1 aligns across 9 bases. This CDR3 has 15 amino acids. V was clipped by 5 bases and J by 5 bases; unmatched bases: 9. The CDR3 reads CASSTETGGVETQYF. In DNA form, the CDR3 reads TGTGCCAGCAGTACAGAGACAGGGGGTGTGGAGACCCAGTACTTC.

This sequence joins TRBV14 and TRBJ2-2; D is perhaps TRBD2 (5 bases). The CDR3 totals 15 residues. Germline loops: CDR1 SGHDN, CDR2 FVKESK. V lost 11 bases and J lost 4, with 20 bases in between. CDR3 DNA sequence: TGTGCCGGCCAAGACCTTACTAGAGTCACCGGGGAGCTGTTTTTT. Its translation: CAGQDLTRVTGELFF.

The CDR3 DNA reads TGTGCCAGCAGTCCACGGGGGGGGATCTTCTACAATGAGCAGTTCTTC. This gives the protein CASSPRGGIFYNEQFF. The chain recombines TRBV6-1 with TRBJ2-1, with 8 bases that match TRBD2. Germline trimming cut 5 bases from V and 3 bases from J; bases unmatched to any gene: 9. Germline values: CDR1 MNHNS, CDR2 SASEGT. CDR3 length: 16 amino acids.

This clonotype was seen a handful of times. CDR3 DNA sequence: TGCGCCAGCAAGCCTGACTTGGGGTCTTTAGCCAAAAACATTCAGTACTTC. Protein sequence: CASKPDLGSLAKNIQYF. The chain couples TRBV5-1 to TRBJ2-4; D unclear. Trimming shortened V by 6 bases and J by 0 bases, and 19 bases separated the two germline ends. Germline assignment: CDR1 SGHRS and CDR2 YFSETQ. The CDR3 is made up of 17 amino acids.

The rearrangement uses TRBV20-1 and TRBJ2-3; 10 nucleotides line up with TRBD2. The V segment lost 0 bases and the J segment 4 bases; nucleotides outside the gene matches: 7. The CDR3 runs 16 residues. In germline, CDR1 is DFQATT, CDR2 SNEGSKA (reference sequence). CDR3 protein: CSARDPGLAWADTQYF. In nucleotides, the CDR3 is TGCAGTGCTAGAGACCCGGGACTAGCGTGGGCAGATACGCAGTATTTT.

Only a few counts were recorded for this clonotype. The chain is built from TRBV20-1 and TRBJ1-4; D ambiguous. V lost 1 base and J 5 bases, leaving 5 bases between the germline ends. The V gene's germline CDR1 is DFQATT and CDR2 SNEGSKA (reference sequence). The CDR3 consists of 12 residues. CDR3 DNA: TGCAGTGCTAGAGGACTGAATGAAAAACTGTTTTTT. Translated: CSARGLNEKLFF.

The chain couples TRBV4-2 to TRBJ2-4; no clear D gene. The CDR3 is 13 residues long. The V gene lost 0 bases and the J gene lost 6 bases, with 6 bases spanning the gap. Germline CDR1 LGHNA, CDR2 YNFKEQ. This chain's CDR3 is CASSQDLGNIQYF. CDR3 coding DNA: TGTGCCAGCAGCCAAGATCTCGGAAACATTCAGTACTTC.

Only a few counts were recorded for this clonotype. V and J are TRBV5-1 and TRBJ1-6; TRBD1 agrees at 10 bases. With V trimmed by 3 bases and J by 8 bases, 11 bases remained unmatched. Germline V gives CDR1 SGHRS, CDR2 YFSETQ. The CDR3 has 17 amino acids. The CDR3 DNA follows: TGCGCCAGCAGCTCAACCCCCCCGGGGACAGGGGATTCACCCCTCCACTTT. As protein: CASSSTPPGTGDSPLHF.

The chain joins TRBV20-1 to TRBJ2-4; 9 bases map to TRBD2. V lost 0 bases to trimming and J lost 3 bases; unmatched junction nucleotides: 3. The germline V gene has CDR1 DFQATT and CDR2 SNEGSKA (reference sequence). The CDR3 runs to 15 residues. The CDR3 coding sequence is TGCAGTGCTAGAGAAGCTAGCGGGGTCAAAAACATTCAGTACTTC. Amino acids: CSAREASGVKNIQYF.

This clonotype was observed a few times. The junction does not match germline at one end; this may be a read error. The gene calls are TRBV7-7 and TRBJ2-4, with D uncertain. The CDR3 is 9 amino acids. CDR1 and CDR2 (germline): SSHAT, FNYEAQ (reference sequence). The DNA for the CDR3 is TGTGCTAGCAGCCCTGGCCAAAAGTTC. Translated, it gives CASSPGQKF.

The rearrangement joins TRBV6-2 or TRBV6-3 to TRBJ2-1; TRBD2 matches at 10 bases. The CDR3 is 15 residues long. The germline V gene encodes CDR1 MNHEY and CDR2 SVGEGT. With 7 bases clipped from V and 1 base from J, the junction kept 4 bases outside the gene matches. The CDR3 nucleotides read TGTGCCAGCAAGGCTAGCGGGGGATCCTACAATGAGCAGTTCTTC. It specifies CASKASGGSYNEQFF.

The CDR3 DNA follows: TGTGCCATCAGTGAGTCTTGGGTGGGGGAGCAGTACTTC. Its protein is CAISESWVGEQYF. The genes are TRBV10-3 and TRBJ2-7; D not resolved. The CDR3 has 13 amino acids. Trimming took 0 bases from V and 7 from J, leaving 10 bases between them. Per the germline V gene, CDR1 is ENHRY and CDR2 is SYGVKD.

On this clonotype: The junction differs from germline at one of its ends, possibly a read error. The rearrangement links TRBV7-2 to TRBJ2-6; 8 bases align to TRBD2. Germline V lookup: CDR1 SGHTA, CDR2 FQGNSA. The CDR3 spans 16 residues. The chain's CDR3 is CASSIAGNSGANVLTF. Here the CDR3 DNA reads TGTGCCAGCAGCATAGCGGGGAACTCTGGGGCCAACGTCCTGACTTTC.

Only a few counts were recorded for this clonotype. The CDR3: CAISDKGYEQFF. The CDR3 DNA follows: TGTGCCATCAGTGATAAAGGCTATGAGCAGTTCTTC. The rearrangement joins TRBV10-3 to TRBJ2-1; D is ambiguous. V lost 3 bases and J 8 bases, leaving 8 bases between the germline ends. Germline CDR1 and CDR2: ENHRY and SYGVKD. This CDR3 comprises 12 residues.

This clonotype appeared many times. The chain uses TRBV18 and TRBJ2-1, with a possible D match to TRBD2 (6 bases). The CDR3 totals 14 residues. V lost 3 bases, J lost 12 bases, and 18 bases lay in between. Germline CDR1 is KGHSH and CDR2 is LQKENI. DNA of the CDR3: TGTGCCAGCTCACCCCGGCGGCATCTGGAGGGGCAGTTCTTC. Translation gives CASSPRRHLEGQFF.

A few counts support this clonotype. The chain links TRBV6-2 or TRBV6-3 to TRBJ2-4; tentatively, D is TRBD1 or TRBD2 (5 bases each). Germline values: CDR1 MNHEY, CDR2 SVGEGT. The V end lost 5 bases, the J end lost 5 bases, and 13 bases lay between the germline ends. The CDR3 runs 14 residues. CDR3 DNA sequence: TGTGCCAGCAGTAAAACGGGACCCGAAAACATTCAGTACTTC. This encodes CASSKTGPENIQYF.

This clonotype has just a few counts. This chain uses TRBV4-2 with TRBJ2-7, with 7 positions matching TRBD2. The ends lost 1 base at V and 9 bases at J; junction bases unmatched: 9. The germline V gene has CDR1 LGHNA and CDR2 YNFKEQ. The CDR3 is 14 residues long. CDR3 DNA: TGTGCCAGCAGCCAAGGCACTAGCGACCTCGCGCAGTACTTC. Its translation: CASSQGTSDLAQYF.

This clonotype was found a few times. The rearrangement links TRBV20-1 to TRBJ2-2; 11 nucleotides line up with TRBD2. After removal of 4 bases from V and 4 bases from J, the junction contained 5 bases not matched to a gene. The CDR3 contains 15 residues. The V gene's germline CDR1 is DFQATT and CDR2 SNEGSKA (reference sequence). The CDR3 nucleotides read TGCAGTGCTAATCTAGCGGGAGGCGTCACCGGGGAGCTGTTTTTT. This encodes CSANLAGGVTGELFF.